Each of the 15 T cell receptor beta chains below was sequenced from the same sample in a study of T cells after yellow fever vaccination. TCRdb reprocessed the 5' RACE reads via MiXCR and lists one record per CDR3 protein. The sample has about 73,000 distinct CDR3 sequences; 7.7% are singletons. The sequencing here drew on CD8+ T cells sorted from PBMCs, taken on the day of the yellow fever booster vaccination. All receptors derive from a man aged 30 to 39 who received the YFV17D yellow fever vaccine.

This clonotype was observed at least ten times. The J gene is TRBJ1-1, the V gene TRBV2; perhaps TRBD1 as D (6 bases). The ends were cut back, 6 bases at V and 4 bases at J, with 6 bases in the middle. CDR1 and CDR2 (germline): SNHLY, FYNNEI. The CDR3 is 11 amino acids. CDR3 in amino acids: CASRQGTEAFF. For the CDR3, the DNA is TGTGCCAGCAGACAGGGCACTGAAGCTTTCTTT.

The chain recombines TRBV7-3 with TRBJ2-2, with TRBD2 as a possible D gene (5 bases). The CDR3 is 18 amino acids. Germline loops: CDR1 SGHTA, CDR2 FQGTGA. Trimming pared 0 bases from V and 0 bases from J, leaving 14 bases between. CDR3 in amino acids: CASSLTSWRASNTGELFF. Here the CDR3 DNA reads TGTGCCAGCAGCTTAACTTCTTGGCGGGCATCGAACACCGGGGAGCTGTTTTTT.

CDR3 loop: CASSGDRSNEQFF. The CDR3 DNA sequence: TGTGCCAGCTCAGGGGACCGGTCCAATGAGCAGTTCTTC. The gene calls are TRBV18 and TRBJ2-1; D is perhaps TRBD1 or TRBD2 (5 bases each). Trimming shortened V by 5 bases and J by 6 bases, and 11 bases separated the two germline ends. This CDR3 is 13 amino acids long. Per the germline V gene, CDR1 is KGHSH and CDR2 is LQKENI. Variable domain in full (rest from reference TRBV18 and TRBJ2-1): NAGVMQNPRHLVRRRGQEARLRCSPMKGHSHVYWYRQLPEEGLKFMVYLQKENIIDESGMPKERFSAEFPKEGPSILRIQQVVRGDSAAYFCASSGDRSNEQFFGPGTRLTVL.

This clonotype was counted between two and nine times. V is TRBV6-5 and J is TRBJ2-7; possible D gene TRBD1, 5 bases. The ends were cut back, 2 bases at V and 0 bases at J, with 8 bases in the middle. CDR3 length: 14 amino acids. The germline gives CDR1 MNHEY, CDR2 SVGAGI. The CDR3 DNA reads as TGTGCCAGCAGTTACGGGGCGGACTCCTACGAGCAGTACTTC. This translates into CASSYGADSYEQYF.

This clonotype was seen a few times. The J gene is TRBJ1-1, the V gene TRBV2; D gene ambiguous. The germline CDR1 and CDR2 sequences are SNHLY and FYNNEI. This CDR3 spans 13 amino acids. V lost 8 bases and J lost 5, with 15 bases in between. CDR3 coding DNA: TGTGCCAGCGGGTCCCGCCGGGAGACTGAAGCTTTCTTT. This encodes CASGSRRETEAFF.

This clonotype is a singleton in its sample. One base away lies a much larger clone, so this may be a sequencing read error. The chain has TRBV5-4 and TRBJ2-7; D may correspond to TRBD1 or TRBD2 (5 bases each). CDR1 is SGHNT, CDR2 YYREEE, per germline (reference sequence). The length of the CDR3 is 19 residues. The CDR3 here is CASRLALGEILGRSYEQYF. The CDR3 DNA is TGTGCCAGCCGCTTGGCCCTGGGGGAAATTCTGGGGCGGTCCTACGAGCAGTACTTC.

This clonotype was observed many times. This rearrangement joins TRBV29-1 to TRBJ2-7; 8 nucleotides align to TRBD2. Germline CDR1 reads SQVTM; CDR2 reads ANQGSEA. V dropped 6 bases and J dropped 6; count of bases not matched to a gene: 13. The CDR3 is made up of 14 amino acids. The CDR3 nucleotides read TGCAGCGTGCTACCGGGACTAGAGATAGGCGAGCAGTACTTC. It codes for CSVLPGLEIGEQYF.

On this clonotype: An end of the junction differs from the germline gene, which may be a read error. This chain joins TRBV12-3 or TRBV12-4 and TRBJ2-7; 9 nucleotides agree with TRBD2. The CDR3 sequence is 12 residues long. CDR3 loop: CASSAGGRELGF. Written as DNA, the CDR3 is TGTGCCAGCAGTGCGGGAGGGCGGGAGTTAGGCTTC.

The sample holds a few counts of this clonotype. The J gene is TRBJ1-2, the V gene TRBV5-6; possible D gene TRBD1, 6 bases. Trimming removed 3 bases from V and 5 bases from J, with 14 bases in between. Germline CDR1 SGHDT, CDR2 YYEEEE. The CDR3 runs to 14 residues. CDR3 bases: TGTGCCAGCAGCTACCCAGGGGCTTGGTATGGCTACACCTTC. Residues: CASSYPGAWYGYTF.

In its sample, this clonotype was seen a few times. The chain has TRBV5-1 and TRBJ2-7; D is unclear. Trimming took 0 bases from V and 0 from J, leaving 7 bases between them. The CDR3 loop spans 14 amino acids. The V gene's germline CDR1 is SGHRS and CDR2 YFSETQ. CDR3 loop: CASSLAASSYEQYF. DNA for the CDR3: TGCGCCAGCAGCTTGGCGGCGAGCTCCTACGAGCAGTACTTC.

The chain carries TRBV5-5 and TRBJ2-2, with D possibly called TRBD1 or TRBD2 (5 bases each). The ends were cut back, 3 bases at V and 0 bases at J, with 15 bases in the middle. Germline CDR1 is SGHKS and CDR2 is YYEKEE (reference sequence). This CDR3 is built from 17 residues. This CDR3 reads CASSWEFDSTNTGELFF. The CDR3 nucleotides read TGTGCCAGCAGCTGGGAGTTTGACAGCACGAACACCGGGGAGCTGTTTTTT.

The table lists this clonotype with many counts. The V and J genes are TRBV7-2 and TRBJ2-1; a possible D gene is TRBD2 (5 bases). This CDR3 spans 13 amino acids. Trimming shortened V by 3 bases and J by 6 bases, and 9 bases separated the two germline ends. Germline V gene sequence: CDR1 SGHTA, CDR2 FQGNSA. CDR3 loop: CASSFSSFNEQFF. CDR3 nucleotides: TGTGCCAGCAGCTTCTCTAGCTTCAATGAGCAGTTCTTC.

This clonotype was counted between two and nine times. This chain joins TRBV6-4 and TRBJ1-3, with D uncertain. V was shortened by 5 bases and J by 0 bases, with 11 bases between the two germline ends. This CDR3 region has 15 residues. Germline V gene lookup returns CDR1 MRHNA and CDR2 SNTAGT. CDR3 amino acids: CASSQPTASGNTIYF. CDR3 bases: TGTGCCAGCAGTCAACCGACTGCCTCTGGAAACACCATATATTTT.

The V gene is TRBV27, the J gene TRBJ2-1, with D perhaps being TRBD1 or TRBD2 (6 bases each). V was cut by 6 bases and J by 4 bases, with 19 bases left in between. The CDR3 is made up of 16 amino acids. Germline V gene lookup returns CDR1 MNHEY and CDR2 SMNVEV (reference sequence). The CDR3 region is CASSPEVGGSYNEQFF. CDR3 DNA sequence: TGTGCCAGCAGCCCCGAGGTAGGGGGGTCTTACAATGAGCAGTTCTTC.

With regard to this clonotype: At one end the junction does not follow the germline gene, possibly because of a read error. The chain couples TRBV11-2 to TRBJ2-5; D tentatively reads TRBD1 or TRBD2 (6 bases each). The CDR3 is made up of 11 amino acids. Per germline, CDR1 SGHAT and CDR2 FQNNGV. The chain's CDR3 is CASSPEGDIRF. Here the CDR3 DNA reads TGTGCCAGCAGTCCGGAGGGGGATATCCGTTTC. Variable domain in full (rest from reference TRBV11-2 and TRBJ2-5): EAGVAQSPRYKIIEKRQSVAFWCNPISGHATLYWYQQILGQGPKLLIQFQNNGVVDDSQLPKDRFSAERLKGVDSTLKIQPAKLEDSAVYLCASSPEGDIRFGPGTRLLVL.